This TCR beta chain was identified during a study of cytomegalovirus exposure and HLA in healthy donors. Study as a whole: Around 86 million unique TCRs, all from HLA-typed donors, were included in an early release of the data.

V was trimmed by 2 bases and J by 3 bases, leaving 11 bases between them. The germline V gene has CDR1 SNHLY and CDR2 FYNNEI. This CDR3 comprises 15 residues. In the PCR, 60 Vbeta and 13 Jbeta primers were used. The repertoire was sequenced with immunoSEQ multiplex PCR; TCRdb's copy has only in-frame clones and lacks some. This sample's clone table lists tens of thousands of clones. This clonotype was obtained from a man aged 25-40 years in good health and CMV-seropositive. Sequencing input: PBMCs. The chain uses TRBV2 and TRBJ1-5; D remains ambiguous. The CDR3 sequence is CASSEFDGYNQPQHF. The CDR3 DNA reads TGTGCCAGCAGTGAATTCGACGGGTACAATCAGCCCCAGCATTTT.